The source of this TCR beta chain is a study of blood T cells in healthy people across ages. CDR3 length equals 14 residues. V trimming: 4 bases; J trimming: 8 bases; junction bases outside the gene matches: 8. Germline assignment: CDR1 SGHRS and CDR2 YFSETQ. This clonotype was counted once. A second about 6 to 11 cycle PCR used barcoded and J-beta primers. In TCRdb, the 5' RACE reads were re-called with MiXCR into one record per CDR3 protein. The sample yields roughly 680,000 distinct CDR3 sequences, approximately 52% seen once. Source material: blood. V gene TRBV5-1 combines with J gene TRBJ2-2; 7 bases are a match to TRBD1. This clonotype was sampled from a woman older than 75 in good health. CDR3 residues: CASSPGQVDGELFF. CDR3 DNA sequence: TGCGCCAGCAGCCCAGGACAGGTGGATGGGGAGCTGTTTTTT.